One and the same sample provided the 22 T cell receptor beta chains below, sequenced in a study of human T cells and chemical hapten exposure. TCRdb recomputed calls from the 5' RACE reads with MiXCR, one row per CDR3 protein. Of 110,000 or so distinct CDR3 sequences listed, approximately 19% are singletons. Total RNA was extracted from unfractionated whole blood. These receptors all stem from a human donor in good health.

This clonotype showed up just a few times. The J gene is TRBJ2-5, the V gene TRBV7-3; 8 bases fit TRBD2. V was pared by 0 bases and J by 5 bases, with 5 bases of the junction left unmatched. From germline, CDR1 is SGHTA and CDR2 FQGTGA. CDR3 length: 15 amino acids. The CDR3 protein is CASSLTPGRAETQYF. The CDR3 DNA sequence: TGTGCCAGCAGCTTAACGCCCGGGAGGGCGGAGACCCAGTACTTC.

The V gene is TRBV20-1, the J gene TRBJ2-3, with D possibly TRBD2 on 5 matching bases. CDR3 size: 15 residues. From germline, CDR1 is DFQATT and CDR2 SNEGSKA (reference sequence). The CDR3 protein is CGLPRTGKSTDTQYF. Written as DNA, the CDR3 is TGCGGTTTGCCCCGGACCGGGAAGAGCACAGATACGCAGTATTTT.

The chain combines TRBV20-1 with TRBJ2-7, with D perhaps TRBD1 (6 bases). CDR1 DFQATT and CDR2 SNEGSKA come from the germline V gene (reference sequence). Trimming left V 6 bases short and J 1 base short, with 19 bases between. The CDR3 totals 15 residues. The CDR3: CSATSGAGRSYEQYF. In nucleotides, the CDR3 is TGCAGTGCAACGTCAGGGGCAGGTCGGTCCTACGAGCAGTACTTC.

The chain combines TRBV28 with TRBJ2-3; D is unclear. Germline V gene lookup returns CDR1 MDHEN and CDR2 SYDVKM. This CDR3 comprises 12 residues. Trimming removed 7 bases at V and 2 bases at J, with 7 bases between. The CDR3 nucleotides read TGTGCCAGCACCCCCTCCACAGATACGCAGTATTTT. It is translated as CASTPSTDTQYF.

The V and J genes are TRBV5-1 and TRBJ2-7; D possibly matches TRBD1 or TRBD2 (5 bases each). This CDR3 has 11 residues. The germline V gene encodes CDR1 SGHRS and CDR2 YFSETQ. The V gene lost 4 bases and the J gene lost 10 bases, with 12 bases spanning the gap. The CDR3 nucleotides read TGCGCCAGCAGCGGGACGGGCATCCAGTACTTC. Translating gives CASSGTGIQYF.

V usage is TRBV29-1 and J usage is TRBJ1-1; 7 positions match TRBD1. CDR1 and CDR2 from the germline V gene are SQVTM and ANQGSEA. The V segment lost 7 bases and the J segment 4 bases; nucleotides outside the gene matches: 6. This CDR3 spans 12 amino acids. Here the CDR3 reads CSAIRQGTEAFF. CDR3 nucleotide sequence: TGCAGCGCGATCAGACAGGGCACTGAAGCTTTCTTT.

This clonotype came up a few times. V gene TRBV5-1 combines with J gene TRBJ1-1; TRBD1 aligns across 8 bases. J gave up 5 bases and V 0 bases, and 6 bases lay outside the gene matches. The CDR3 has 15 amino acids. Germline CDR1 and CDR2: SGHRS and YFSETQ. This chain's CDR3 is CASSLERTGITEAFF. The CDR3, as DNA: TGCGCCAGCAGCTTGGAACGGACAGGGATTACTGAAGCTTTCTTT.

This sequence joins TRBV27 and TRBJ2-1; TRBD2 matches at 9 bases. Trimming took 6 bases from V and 3 from J; bases not matched to a gene: 6. The germline CDR1 and CDR2 sequences are MNHEY and SMNVEV (reference sequence). The CDR3 loop spans 15 amino acids. This chain's CDR3 is CASSTIAGDYNEQFF. CDR3 sequence (DNA): TGTGCCAGCAGCACTATAGCGGGAGACTACAATGAGCAGTTCTTC.

This clonotype showed up just a few times. V is TRBV20-1 and J is TRBJ2-1, with 10 nucleotides matching TRBD2. Germline-derived CDR1 and CDR2 are DFQATT and SNEGSKA (reference sequence). The CDR3 runs 16 residues. Unmatched junction bases numbered 5, after V lost 0 bases and J lost 3 bases. CDR3 in amino acids: CSARDQGLANYNEQFF. DNA of the CDR3: TGCAGTGCTAGAGATCAGGGACTAGCGAACTACAATGAGCAGTTCTTC.

The J gene is TRBJ1-2, the V gene TRBV20-1; 7 nucleotides match TRBD1. Germline V gene lookup returns CDR1 DFQATT and CDR2 SNEGSKA (reference sequence). V lost 4 bases to trimming and J lost 4 bases; unmatched junction nucleotides: 6. The CDR3 totals 13 residues. The CDR3 DNA is TGCAGTGCTATTGGGACAGCGCCCTATGGCTACACCTTC. Protein product: CSAIGTAPYGYTF.

This clonotype was seen once. This chain connects TRBV15 to TRBJ1-1, with D unclear. Trimming took 1 base from V and 1 from J, leaving 13 bases between them. The CDR3 has 16 residues. Per the germline V gene, CDR1 is LNHNV and CDR2 is YYDKDF (reference sequence). The CDR3 protein is CATSRVDGSENTEAFF. In nucleotides, the CDR3 is TGTGCCACCAGCAGAGTCGACGGCAGCGAGAACACTGAAGCTTTCTTT.

This sequence joins TRBV29-1 and TRBJ2-1; 8 nucleotides align to TRBD1. The trim removed 5 bases at V and 8 bases at J, leaving 11 bases unmatched. The CDR3 has 14 residues. Germline assignment: CDR1 SQVTM and CDR2 ANQGSEA. The CDR3 reads CSVYGQGVFDEQFF. The CDR3 DNA is TGCAGCGTTTACGGACAGGGAGTCTTCGATGAGCAGTTCTTC.

The chain employs TRBV9 and TRBJ1-1; tentative D call: TRBD1 (5 bases). The CDR3 extends over 16 amino acids. Germline V gives CDR1 SGDLS, CDR2 YYNGEE. V lost 0 bases, J lost 3 bases, and 15 bases lay in between. This CDR3 reads CASSVAGDGSDTEAFF. CDR3 nucleotides: TGTGCCAGCAGCGTAGCTGGGGACGGAAGTGACACTGAAGCTTTCTTT.

This clonotype was detected a few times. The rearrangement joins TRBV7-2 to TRBJ2-7; no definite D call. This CDR3 is built from 14 residues. The germline CDR1 and CDR2 sequences are SGHTA and FQGNSA. Trimming cost V 3 bases and J 0 bases, with 9 bases left between them. CDR3 amino acids: CASSFGPSSYEQYF. The DNA for the CDR3 is TGTGCCAGCAGCTTCGGGCCGAGCTCCTACGAGCAGTACTTC. Full variable domain (rest looked up from reference TRBV7-2 and TRBJ2-7): GAGVSQSPSNKVTEKGKDVELRCDPISGHTALYWYRQSLGQGLEFLIYFQGNSAPDKSGLPSDRFSAERTGGSVSTLTIQRTQQEDSAVYLCASSFGPSSYEQYFGPGTRLTVT.

V usage is TRBV27 and J usage is TRBJ1-1; the match to TRBD1 covers 9 bases. Trimming at V came to 2 bases and at J to 5 bases, leaving 12 bases not matched to a gene. This CDR3 region has 17 residues. CDR1 is MNHEY and CDR2 is SMNVEV in the germline V gene (reference sequence). The CDR3 nucleotides are TGTGCCAGCAGTTTAGGGGGGACAGGGAAGGAGAGTACTGAAGCTTTCTTT. Translating gives CASSLGGTGKESTEAFF.

The chain employs TRBV29-1 and TRBJ1-2, with D perhaps TRBD1 (5 bases). CDR3 length equals 11 residues. Per the germline V gene, CDR1 is SQVTM and CDR2 is ANQGSEA. CDR3 bases: TGCAGTGTACTAACAGGTTATGGCTACACCTTC. It translates to CSVLTGYGYTF.

The genes are TRBV5-4 and TRBJ1-1; D is ambiguous. Germline assignment: CDR1 SGHNT and CDR2 YYREEE (reference sequence). V lost 4 bases to trimming and J lost 1 base, with 14 bases between them. CDR3 length equals 15 residues. The CDR3 sequence is CASSRRSSGNTEAFF. The CDR3 DNA reads as TGTGCCAGCAGCCGTCGCAGTAGCGGGAACACTGAAGCTTTCTTT.

The sample holds many counts of this clonotype. The chain carries TRBV7-9 and TRBJ1-1, with 7 bases identical to TRBD1. The CDR3 sequence is 17 residues long. Losses at the gene ends were 5 bases for V and 5 bases for J; bases not matched to a gene: 17. Germline V lookup: CDR1 SEHNR, CDR2 FQNEAQ (reference sequence). CDR3 sequence reads: CASSPGGQETGRTEAFF. Written as DNA, the CDR3 is TGTGCCAGCAGCCCAGGGGGGCAGGAAACGGGGAGGACTGAAGCTTTCTTT.

The chain combines TRBV5-1 with TRBJ2-7; possibly TRBD1 or TRBD2 for D (6 bases each). This CDR3 is 15 amino acids long. The V gene's germline CDR1 is SGHRS and CDR2 YFSETQ. The germline V and J ends were trimmed by 0 bases and 0 bases, with 10 bases remaining between them. CDR3 residues: CASSLDGGRSYEQYF. The CDR3 DNA reads as TGCGCCAGCAGCTTGGACGGGGGCCGCTCCTACGAGCAGTACTTC.

This clonotype was seen a few times. This chain connects TRBV12-3 or TRBV12-4 to TRBJ2-1, with D maybe TRBD2 (5 bases). The CDR3 spans 14 residues. Trimming shortened V by 0 bases and J by 7 bases, and 10 bases separated the two germline ends. As DNA, the CDR3 is TGTGCCAGCAGTTTAGCGGGAGTTCTAAATGAGCAGTTCTTC. Its translation is CASSLAGVLNEQFF.

The chain is built from TRBV12-3 or TRBV12-4 and TRBJ2-3, with TRBD2 matching 14 bases. V lost 6 bases to trimming and J lost 6 bases; unmatched junction nucleotides: 8. This CDR3 contains 16 residues. Here the CDR3 DNA reads TGTGCCAGCAGACCCTGGACTAGCGGGAGGCCGGATACGCAGTATTTT. It codes for CASRPWTSGRPDTQYF.

V usage is TRBV7-9 and J usage is TRBJ1-4; TRBD1 matches at 8 bases. The CDR3 is made up of 15 amino acids. Germline loops: CDR1 SEHNR, CDR2 FQNEAQ (reference sequence). V lost 1 base, J lost 6 bases, and 4 bases stayed unmatched. The CDR3 region has the DNA TGTGCCAGCAGCTTAGGGACAGGGAAGGATGAAAAACTGTTTTTT. Residues: CASSLGTGKDEKLFF.